This record concerns one T cell receptor (beta chain) sequence. The data originate from a study of regulatory T cells in long-lasting Graves disease. Noted time point: newly diagnosed GD, antithyroid drugs for less than 3 months. PBMC-derived RNA was used for the TCR library. Researchers made TCR beta libraries by using iRepertoire HTBI primers and running Arm-PCR on CDR3 regions. TCRdb fed the multiplex PCR reads into MiXCR, producing one record per CDR3 protein. There are hundreds of thousands of distinct CDR3 sequences in the sample; about 16% occur only once, and roughly 25% lies in the top ten. This same sample was also taken into another study, of T cells in Graves' hyperthyroidism and ophthalmopathy. That paper states: A patient was excluded if there was uncontrolled infection, other autoimmune disease, pregnancy or lactation. The model made its ophthalmopathy prediction, and onset followed a median about 6 months later.

The receptor was derived from a woman aged 35-60 years with Graves disease. This sample comprised peripheral blood mononuclear cells (PBMCs), obtained at new diagnosis, from a patient treated with antithyroid drugs.

The CDR3 bases are TGTGCCAGCGAGCTAGCGGGGATCCAAGAGACCCAGTACTTC. As protein: CASELAGIQETQYF. V usage is TRBV7-9 and J usage is TRBJ2-5, with 9 bases fitting TRBD2. V lost 8 bases and J lost 1; bases outside the gene matches: 5. This CDR3 spans 14 amino acids. Germline lookup yields CDR1 SEHNR and CDR2 FQNEAQ (reference sequence).